Below are 13 T cell receptor beta chains sequenced from a single sample in a study of shared T cell receptors in the human thymus. The method was immunoSEQ multiplex PCR; TCRdb's version includes in-frame clones alone and lacks a portion of them. The repertoire consists of 450,000 to 650,000 clones, with around three quarters occurring once and the leading ten covering 0.013%. These records were also assigned to another study, of human thymus T cells.

Specimen: thymocytes. These receptors were obtained from a boy less than two years old with a congenital heart defect.

This rearrangement joins TRBV27 to TRBJ1-4; a weak D match, TRBD1 (6 bases). The V and J ends lost 6 bases and 7 bases respectively, with 21 bases between them. Per the germline V gene, CDR1 is MNHEY and CDR2 is SMNVEV (reference sequence). The CDR3 totals 16 residues. The CDR3, as DNA: TGTGCCAGCAGCCGAATGAACAGGGTAGAAGGTGAAAAACTGTTTTTT. This sequence encodes CASSRMNRVEGEKLFF. The entire variable domain, with the rest obtained from reference TRBV27 and TRBJ1-4, is as follows: EAQVTQNPRYLITVTGKKLTVTCSQNMNHEYMSWYRQDPGLGLRQIYYSMNVEVTDKGDVPEGYKVSRKEKRNFPLILESPSPNQTSLYFCASSRMNRVEGEKLFFGSGTQLSVL.

V is TRBV7-8 and J is TRBJ2-5; TRBD2 matches at 16 bases. Germline CDR1 reads SGHVS; CDR2 reads FQNEAQ. There are 18 residues in the CDR3. Trimming took 4 bases from V and 3 from J; bases not matched to a gene: 8. CDR3 nucleotides: TGTGCCAGCAGCTGGCCGGGACTAGCGGGAGGGGTGGAAGAGACCCAGTACTTC. This sequence encodes CASSWPGLAGGVEETQYF.

This clone was observed once. V is TRBV25-1 and J is TRBJ2-3; 8 nucleotides line up with TRBD2. The length of the CDR3 is 15 residues. V gave up 7 bases and J gave up 2 bases; unmatched junction bases: 8. Germline V lookup: CDR1 MGHDK, CDR2 SYGVNS. The CDR3 region is CASKGLAGNTDTQYF. The CDR3 nucleotides are TGTGCCAGCAAAGGGCTAGCGGGTAACACAGATACGCAGTATTTT.

The gene calls are TRBV6-1 and TRBJ1-1; no firm D call. CDR3 length equals 13 residues. The V end lost 7 bases, the J end lost 3 bases, and 12 bases lay between the germline ends. The V gene's germline CDR1 is MNHNS and CDR2 SASEGT. The CDR3 spells CASTPRGDTEAFF. The CDR3 region has the DNA TGTGCCAGCACCCCCCGGGGAGACACTGAAGCTTTCTTT.

The chain recombines TRBV2 with TRBJ2-1, with 7 bases identical to TRBD1. CDR3 length: 15 amino acids. V shed 4 bases, J shed 8 bases, and the junction held 11 bases outside the gene matches. Germline values: CDR1 SNHLY, CDR2 FYNNEI. DNA for the CDR3: TGTGCCAGCAGTGGAAGGGACAGCCGTTGGGATGAGCAGTTCTTC. This sequence encodes CASSGRDSRWDEQFF. Filled out from reference TRBV2 and TRBJ2-1, the complete variable domain reads EPEVTQTPSHQVTQMGQEVILRCVPISNHLYFYWYRQILGQKVEFLVSFYNNEISEKSEIFDDQFSVERPDGSNFTLKIRSTKLEDSAMYFCASSGRDSRWDEQFFGPGTRLTVL.

The chain combines TRBV6-6 with TRBJ2-7; no clear D gene. There are 12 residues in the CDR3. Trimming shortened V by 6 bases and J by 2 bases, and 8 bases separated the two germline ends. Germline CDR1 and CDR2: MNHNY and SVGAGI (reference sequence). CDR3 in DNA: TGTGCCAGCAGCCCCCCCACCTACGAGCAGTACTTC. Protein sequence: CASSPPTYEQYF.

This sequence joins TRBV6-5 and TRBJ1-2; 7 nucleotides line up with TRBD1. The germline V gene encodes CDR1 MNHEY and CDR2 SVGAGI. The V gene end was trimmed by 6 bases and the J gene end by 4 bases; junction bases not matched to a gene: 8. The CDR3 runs 14 residues. DNA of the CDR3: TGTGCCAGCAGCCCAACAGGGGCCAGCTATGGCTACACCTTC. This codes for CASSPTGASYGYTF.

This rearrangement joins TRBV7-9 to TRBJ2-5, with TRBD1 as a possible D gene (6 bases). Trimming pared 3 bases from V and 4 bases from J, leaving 15 bases between. This CDR3 is 15 amino acids long. Looked up from germline, CDR1 is SEHNR and CDR2 is FQNEAQ (reference sequence). The CDR3 DNA reads as TGTGCCAGCAGCTTCCCACAGGGAGCCCGAGAGACCCAGTACTTC. Its protein product is CASSFPQGARETQYF.

In its sample, this clone was seen a few times. The chain joins TRBV5-6 to TRBJ1-1, with 8 bases that match TRBD1. The CDR3 is 14 amino acids. The germline V gene encodes CDR1 SGHDT and CDR2 YYEEEE. J lost 5 bases, V lost 4 bases, and 7 bases had no gene match. CDR3 in DNA: TGTGCCAGCAGCACCGGACAGGGCGGAACTGAAGCTTTCTTT. Translation: CASSTGQGGTEAFF.

Written as DNA, the CDR3 is TGTGCCACCAGCAGGCGAGCGGGAGGGAAGGGCGAGCAGTACTTC. Translation: CATSRRAGGKGEQYF. The chain combines TRBV15 with TRBJ2-7; TRBD2 matches at 10 bases. The junction had 8 bases not matched to a gene; V was cut back by 3 bases and J by 6 bases. Germline CDR1 is LNHNV and CDR2 is YYDKDF (reference sequence). The length of the CDR3 is 15 residues.

V usage is TRBV5-1 and J usage is TRBJ2-5; no firm D call. CDR1 and CDR2 from the germline V gene are SGHRS and YFSETQ. V lost 4 bases to trimming and J lost 4 bases, with 14 bases between them. The CDR3 runs 14 residues. In DNA, the CDR3 is TGCGCCAGCAGCGGGCTCTTCCTGGGAGAGACCCAGTACTTC. It codes for CASSGLFLGETQYF.

This chain connects TRBV19 to TRBJ1-5; 10 bases agree with TRBD1. The CDR3 loop spans 16 amino acids. J was trimmed by 5 bases and V by 1 base; bases with no gene match: 5. Germline V CDR1 and CDR2: LNHDA, SQIVND (reference sequence). This CDR3 is CASSIGDRGRDQPQHF. CDR3 DNA: TGTGCCAGTAGTATAGGCGACAGGGGGCGAGATCAGCCCCAGCATTTT.

Worth noting for this clone: The sample contains more than one DNA sequence encoding this CDR3. The chain employs TRBV5-4 and TRBJ2-1; 13 bases are a match to TRBD2. Germline CDR1 and CDR2: SGHNT and YYREEE (reference sequence). This CDR3 is built from 17 residues. Germline trimming cut 2 bases from V and 0 bases from J; bases unmatched to any gene: 2. CDR3: CASSLRTSGSSYNEQFF. The CDR3 DNA follows: TGTGCCAGCAGCTTAAGGACTAGCGGGAGCTCCTACAATGAGCAGTTCTTC.